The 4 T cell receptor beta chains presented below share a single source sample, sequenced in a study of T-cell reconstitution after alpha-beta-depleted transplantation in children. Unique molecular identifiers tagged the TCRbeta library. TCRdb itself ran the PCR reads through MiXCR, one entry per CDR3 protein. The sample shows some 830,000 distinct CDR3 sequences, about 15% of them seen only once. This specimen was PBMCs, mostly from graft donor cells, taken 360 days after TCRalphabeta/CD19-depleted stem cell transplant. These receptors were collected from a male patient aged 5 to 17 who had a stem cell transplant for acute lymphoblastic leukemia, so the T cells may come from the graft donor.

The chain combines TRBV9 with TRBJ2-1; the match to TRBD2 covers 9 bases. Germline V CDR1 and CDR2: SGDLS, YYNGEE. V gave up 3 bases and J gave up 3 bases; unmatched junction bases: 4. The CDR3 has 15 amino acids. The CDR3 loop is CASSDSGSRYNEQFF. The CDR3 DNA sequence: TGTGCCAGCAGCGATAGCGGGAGCCGCTACAATGAGCAGTTCTTC.

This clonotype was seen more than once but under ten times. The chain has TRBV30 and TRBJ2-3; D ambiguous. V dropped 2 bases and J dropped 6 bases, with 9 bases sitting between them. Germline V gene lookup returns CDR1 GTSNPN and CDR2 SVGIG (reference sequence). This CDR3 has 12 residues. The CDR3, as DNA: TGTGCCTGGAGTCGGCTCGATGATACGCAGTATTTT. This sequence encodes CAWSRLDDTQYF. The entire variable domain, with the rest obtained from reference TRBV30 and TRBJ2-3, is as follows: SQTIHQWPATLVQPVGSPLSLECTVEGTSNPNLYWYRQAAGRGLQLLFYSVGIGQISSEVPQNLSASRPQDRQFILSSKKLLLSDSGFYLCAWSRLDDTQYFGPGTRLTVL.

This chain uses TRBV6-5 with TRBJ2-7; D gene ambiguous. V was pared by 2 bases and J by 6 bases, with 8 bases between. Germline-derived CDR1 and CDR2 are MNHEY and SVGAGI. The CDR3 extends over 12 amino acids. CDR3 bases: TGTGCCAGCAGTTACCCTAGTCCCGAGCAGTACTTC. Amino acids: CASSYPSPEQYF.

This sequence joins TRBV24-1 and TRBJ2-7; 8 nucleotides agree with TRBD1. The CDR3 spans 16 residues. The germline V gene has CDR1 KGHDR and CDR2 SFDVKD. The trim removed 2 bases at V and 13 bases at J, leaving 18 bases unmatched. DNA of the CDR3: TGTGCCACCAGTGATTCCGGGACAGGAGGGACTGGGCGCTGCTACTTC. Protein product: CATSDSGTGGTGRCYF.